A single sample is the source of the 28 T cell receptor beta chains below, sequenced in a study of cytomegalovirus exposure and HLA in healthy donors. The primer mix had 60 Vbeta and 13 Jbeta primers. Profiled with immunoSEQ multiplex PCR; TCRdb holds only in-frame clones, not every one. The top ten hold about 3.5% of the sample, which has over 85,000 clones, 70% to 80% seen once. Sample: PBMCs. These receptor sequences come from a man in his forties in good health and CMV-seronegative.

CDR3 nucleotides: TGCGCCAGCAGACCGACTAAGTCATGGGAGACCCAGTACTTC. Its translation: CASRPTKSWETQYF. The chain recombines TRBV5-1 with TRBJ2-5; D is possibly TRBD2 (5 bases). V was pared by 5 bases and J by 5 bases, with 16 bases between. Germline V gene lookup returns CDR1 SGHRS and CDR2 YFSETQ. This CDR3 contains 14 residues.

The V and J genes are TRBV6-5 and TRBJ2-7; perhaps TRBD2 as D (5 bases). The V end was cut by 0 bases, the J end by 2 bases, with 8 bases between. CDR3 length: 14 residues. Germline lookup yields CDR1 MNHEY and CDR2 SVGAGI. CDR3 region: CASSYSRAPYEQYF. CDR3 in DNA: TGTGCCAGCAGTTACTCGAGGGCGCCCTACGAGCAGTACTTC.

V and J are TRBV5-1 and TRBJ1-2; D call uncertain. V gave up 4 bases and J gave up 1 base, with 8 bases separating them. This CDR3 contains 13 residues. Germline V gene sequence: CDR1 SGHRS, CDR2 YFSETQ. The CDR3 loop is CASSPQVNYGYTF. CDR3 in DNA: TGCGCCAGCAGCCCCCAGGTTAACTATGGCTACACCTTC.

The chain has TRBV5-1 and TRBJ2-7; TRBD2 is a possible D gene (6 bases). Trimming cost V 4 bases and J 5 bases, with 22 bases left between them. The V gene's germline CDR1 is SGHRS and CDR2 YFSETQ. CDR3 length: 16 amino acids. CDR3 residues: CASSLGGGRVVHEQYF. The CDR3 DNA reads TGCGCCAGCAGCCTCGGAGGAGGGCGGGTGGTCCACGAGCAGTACTTC.

J is TRBJ2-6 and V is TRBV18; D unresolved. The V end lost 3 bases, the J end lost 0 bases, and 9 bases lay between the germline ends. The CDR3 has 16 amino acids. The V gene's germline CDR1 is KGHSH and CDR2 LQKENI. The CDR3 spells CASSPAWPSGANVLTF. The CDR3 region has the DNA TGTGCCAGCTCACCGGCATGGCCCTCTGGGGCCAACGTCCTGACTTTC. Based on the CDR3 plus reference TRBV18 and TRBJ2-6, the full variable domain is NAGVMQNPRHLVRRRGQEARLRCSPMKGHSHVYWYRQLPEEGLKFMVYLQKENIIDESGMPKERFSAEFPKEGPSILRIQQVVRGDSAAYFCASSPAWPSGANVLTFGAGSRLTVL.

The gene calls are TRBV4-2 and TRBJ2-2, with D perhaps TRBD1 (6 bases). The V and J ends lost 0 bases and 1 base respectively, with 12 bases between them. Germline assignment: CDR1 LGHNA and CDR2 YNFKEQ. This CDR3 has 17 amino acids. The CDR3 protein is CASSQDGTGRNTGELFF. The CDR3 DNA follows: TGTGCCAGCAGCCAAGATGGTACAGGGAGGAACACCGGGGAGCTGTTTTTT.

The chain is built from TRBV7-9 and TRBJ1-5; unclear D gene. The CDR3 extends over 15 amino acids. Germline V gives CDR1 SEHNR, CDR2 FQNEAQ (reference sequence). Trimming shortened V by 4 bases and J by 2 bases, and 12 bases separated the two germline ends. CDR3 loop: CASSSSEGGNQPQHF. The CDR3 coding sequence is TGTGCCAGCAGCTCATCGGAGGGAGGCAATCAGCCCCAGCATTTT. The entire variable domain, with the rest obtained from reference TRBV7-9 and TRBJ1-5, is as follows: DTGVSQNPRHKITKRGQNVTFRCDPISEHNRLYWYRQTLGQGPEFLTYFQNEAQLEKSRLLSDRFSAERPKGSFSTLEIQRTEQGDSAMYLCASSSSEGGNQPQHFGDGTRLSIL.

This chain connects TRBV28 to TRBJ1-1; D is uncertain. The ends were cut back, 5 bases at V and 0 bases at J, with 16 bases in the middle. This CDR3 region has 16 residues. Germline V gene data show CDR1 as MDHEN and CDR2 as SYDVKM. CDR3 protein: CASSQPRGLLNTEAFF. The CDR3 DNA follows: TGTGCCAGCAGTCAACCCCGAGGGTTGCTGAACACTGAAGCTTTCTTT. The full variable domain, in which reference TRBV28 and TRBJ1-1 provide the parts outside the CDR3, is DVKVTQSSRYLVKRTGEKVFLECVQDMDHENMFWYRQDPGLGLRLIYFSYDVKMKEKGDIPEGYSVSREKKERFSLILESASTNQTSMYLCASSQPRGLLNTEAFFGQGTRLTVV.

This rearrangement joins TRBV6-6 to TRBJ2-2; a weak D match, TRBD1 (5 bases). Deletions cut 6 bases from V and 2 bases from J, with 10 bases between. Germline values: CDR1 MNHNY, CDR2 SVGAGI (reference sequence). CDR3 length equals 14 residues. CDR3 coding DNA: TGTGCCAGCAGCCAAAGGGGAAACACCGGGGAGCTGTTTTTT. It encodes CASSQRGNTGELFF.

The V and J genes are TRBV29-1 and TRBJ1-2; 9 bases are a match to TRBD1. The V gene's germline CDR1 is SQVTM and CDR2 ANQGSEA. Trimming at V came to 4 bases and at J to 5 bases, leaving 11 bases not matched to a gene. The CDR3 contains 15 residues. In DNA form, the CDR3 reads TGCAGCGTTGCTGGCCCCCTGACAGGGGGATATGGCTACACCTTC. Its protein is CSVAGPLTGGYGYTF.

The V gene is TRBV6-4, the J gene TRBJ1-2; 9 nucleotides line up with TRBD1. This CDR3 has 16 residues. Trimming removed 6 bases from V and 4 bases from J; junction bases left unmatched: 12. Germline loops: CDR1 MRHNA, CDR2 SNTAGT. Here the CDR3 DNA reads TGTGCCAGCAGCCCTTCGACAGGGGGGAGTGGCTATGGCTACACCTTC. This sequence encodes CASSPSTGGSGYGYTF.

CDR3 DNA sequence: TGTGCCAGCAGCTTTTGGGACACGAGCTCCTACGAGCAGTACTTC. It specifies CASSFWDTSSYEQYF. The rearrangement uses TRBV11-2 and TRBJ2-7, with D possibly TRBD1 on 6 matching bases. V lost 3 bases, J lost 0 bases, and 12 bases lay in between. CDR1 is SGHAT and CDR2 is FQNNGV in the germline V gene. The CDR3 totals 15 residues. The variable domain in full, completed from reference TRBV11-2 and TRBJ2-7, reads EAGVAQSPRYKIIEKRQSVAFWCNPISGHATLYWYQQILGQGPKLLIQFQNNGVVDDSQLPKDRFSAERLKGVDSTLKIQPAKLEDSAVYLCASSFWDTSSYEQYFGPGTRLTVT.

The genes are TRBV19 and TRBJ2-4; 7 bases line up with TRBD1. Germline V CDR1 and CDR2: LNHDA, SQIVND (reference sequence). CDR3 length: 15 amino acids. Unmatched junction bases numbered 13, after V lost 7 bases and J lost 7 bases. CDR3 DNA sequence: TGTGCCAGTACCCTAGGGCCCAGGGGGAATAACATTCAGTACTTC. It translates to CASTLGPRGNNIQYF.

The gene calls are TRBV15 and TRBJ2-7; no clear D. Germline CDR1 is LNHNV and CDR2 is YYDKDF (reference sequence). This CDR3 spans 13 amino acids. The ends were cut back, 0 bases at V and 4 bases at J, with 7 bases in the middle. This chain's CDR3 is CATSRDVNYEQYF. The CDR3, as DNA: TGTGCCACCAGCAGAGATGTTAATTACGAGCAGTACTTC.

As to this clone: The sample holds other DNA sequences that translate to the same CDR3. The rearrangement joins TRBV5-1 to TRBJ2-7; 8 bases fit TRBD1. CDR3 length equals 14 residues. The germline gives CDR1 SGHRS, CDR2 YFSETQ. Germline trimming cut 4 bases from V and 1 base from J; bases unmatched to any gene: 4. The CDR3 loop is CASSIGQGSYEQYF. The CDR3 DNA reads TGCGCCAGCAGCATTGGACAGGGTTCCTACGAGCAGTACTTC.

The chain carries TRBV19 and TRBJ1-5, with 8 bases matching TRBD1. Germline V gives CDR1 LNHDA, CDR2 SQIVND (reference sequence). Trimming at V came to 0 bases and at J to 5 bases, leaving 6 bases not matched to a gene. This CDR3 has 16 amino acids. CDR3 loop: CASSIEGGTGDQPQHF. CDR3 DNA sequence: TGTGCCAGTAGTATAGAGGGGGGGACAGGTGATCAGCCCCAGCATTTT.

The chain couples TRBV5-1 to TRBJ2-7; 7 bases line up with TRBD2. The germline V gene has CDR1 SGHRS and CDR2 YFSETQ. The CDR3 has 12 residues. V lost 3 bases and J lost 6; bases outside the gene matches: 3. CDR3 loop: CASSSGEGEQYF. The CDR3 region has the DNA TGCGCCAGCAGCTCTGGGGAGGGCGAGCAGTACTTC. Combining the CDR3 with reference TRBV5-1 and TRBJ2-7 gives the whole variable domain KAGVTQTPRYLIKTRGQQVTLSCSPISGHRSVSWYQQTPGQGLQFLFEYFSETQRNKGNFPGRFSGRQFSNSRSEMNVSTLELGDSALYLCASSSGEGEQYFGPGTRLTVT.

V and J are TRBV7-6 and TRBJ2-5, with D perhaps TRBD2 (6 bases). V dropped 4 bases and J dropped 3 bases, with 9 bases sitting between them. This CDR3 comprises 13 residues. The germline V gene encodes CDR1 SGHVS and CDR2 FNYEAQ. In nucleotides, the CDR3 is TGTGCCAGCAGCTCTGCGGGAAAAGAGACCCAGTACTTC. Its translation: CASSSAGKETQYF.

The chain is built from TRBV7-2 and TRBJ2-7, with TRBD1 matching over 7 bases. The V gene's germline CDR1 is SGHTA and CDR2 FQGNSA. Germline trimming cut 5 bases from V and 7 bases from J; bases unmatched to any gene: 14. The CDR3 consists of 15 residues. As DNA, the CDR3 is TGTGCCAGCAGCGGAAGGACAGGTCGCCCTCGGGAGCAGTACTTC. Amino acids: CASSGRTGRPREQYF.

The chain links TRBV30 to TRBJ2-3, with TRBD1 matching over 8 bases. Germline trimming cut 2 bases from V and 4 bases from J; bases unmatched to any gene: 5. The CDR3 has 14 amino acids. Germline V gene sequence: CDR1 GTSNPN, CDR2 SVGIG (reference sequence). Written as DNA, the CDR3 is TGTGCCTGGAGTCCAGGACAGGGCGCAGATACGCAGTATTTT. Translation gives CAWSPGQGADTQYF.

The V call is TRBV28, the J call TRBJ2-7; TRBD2 is a possible D gene (7 bases). The CDR3 length is 13 residues. V gave up 11 bases and J gave up 5 bases, with 19 bases separating them. The germline V gene encodes CDR1 MDHEN and CDR2 SYDVKM. CDR3 sequence reads: CAAEGGFRNEQYF. The CDR3 DNA reads TGTGCCGCCGAGGGGGGGTTTCGCAACGAGCAGTACTTC.

The rearrangement uses TRBV18 and TRBJ1-1, with 8 bases fitting TRBD1. The CDR3 is 17 residues long. Germline V gene data show CDR1 as KGHSH and CDR2 as LQKENI. V gave up 5 bases and J gave up 4 bases; unmatched junction bases: 15. The CDR3 sequence: CASSEKTWTGSGTEAFF. The CDR3 DNA follows: TGTGCCAGCTCAGAGAAAACGTGGACAGGGTCGGGCACTGAAGCTTTCTTT.

V is TRBV9 and J is TRBJ2-1; D is undetermined. The CDR3 extends over 13 amino acids. Trimming shortened V by 0 bases and J by 9 bases, and 10 bases separated the two germline ends. CDR1 and CDR2 (germline): SGDLS, YYNGEE. This chain's CDR3 is CASSVAGGGEQFF. CDR3 DNA sequence: TGTGCCAGCAGCGTAGCCGGCGGTGGTGAGCAGTTCTTC.

J is TRBJ1-4 and V is TRBV28; 9 bases align to TRBD1. CDR1 is MDHEN, CDR2 SYDVKM, per germline. V gave up 4 bases and J gave up 5 bases; unmatched junction bases: 2. CDR3 length: 14 residues. The CDR3 nucleotides read TGTGCCAGCAGTTGGACAGGGGTCAATGAAAAACTGTTTTTT. Its translation: CASSWTGVNEKLFF.

The rearrangement joins TRBV28 to TRBJ2-5; TRBD2 agrees at 10 bases. The V gene's germline CDR1 is MDHEN and CDR2 SYDVKM. CDR3 length: 15 residues. V shed 3 bases and J 5 bases; nucleotides not matched to a gene: 6. In DNA, the CDR3 is TGTGCCAGCAGTTTCTTAGCGGGAGGTAGGGAGACCCAGTACTTC. Its translation is CASSFLAGGRETQYF.

This clone was observed a single time. The chain joins TRBV2 to TRBJ1-2; 9 nucleotides agree with TRBD1. Germline V lookup: CDR1 SNHLY, CDR2 FYNNEI. There are 14 residues in the CDR3. J was trimmed by 4 bases and V by 4 bases; bases with no gene match: 4. CDR3 sequence (DNA): TGTGCCAGCAGTGGGGGACAGGGCCCCTATGGCTACACCTTC. Amino acid sequence: CASSGGQGPYGYTF. The whole variable domain, remainder taken from reference TRBV2 and TRBJ1-2, is EPEVTQTPSHQVTQMGQEVILRCVPISNHLYFYWYRQILGQKVEFLVSFYNNEISEKSEIFDDQFSVERPDGSNFTLKIRSTKLEDSAMYFCASSGGQGPYGYTFGSGTRLTVV.

The J gene is TRBJ1-5, the V gene TRBV5-3; 10 nucleotides align to TRBD1. TRBV5-3 is classed as an ORF, of uncertain function. The CDR3 runs 12 residues. With V trimmed by 5 bases and J by 11 bases, 4 bases remained unmatched. Here the CDR3 reads CARRGQGTSQHF. The CDR3 DNA follows: TGTGCCAGAAGGGGACAGGGGACATCCCAGCATTTT.

This rearrangement joins TRBV28 to TRBJ1-4; TRBD1 matches at 8 bases. CDR3 length equals 16 residues. Germline values: CDR1 MDHEN, CDR2 SYDVKM. V lost 4 bases, J lost 5 bases, and 9 bases stayed unmatched. CDR3 protein: CASSSGQAKKNEKLFF. CDR3 DNA sequence: TGTGCCAGCAGTTCGGGACAGGCCAAGAAGAATGAAAAACTGTTTTTT.